Presented here are 5 T cell receptor beta chains from one specimen sequenced in a study of T-cell memory formation after mild COVID-19. TCRdb re-called the 5' RACE reads through MiXCR, storing one row per CDR3 protein. The data hold about 250,000 distinct CDR3 sequences, with roughly 18% observed a single time. What was sequenced was PBMCs or a T cell subset sorted from them (not recorded which). The receptors shown here come from a man between 18 and 29 years old who had mild COVID-19 (a few samples of this study predate the infection). Cell type and time point are not known.

This clonotype was seen at least ten times. One junction end does not reproduce the germline sequence, and a read error may be involved. V and J are TRBV5-1 and TRBJ2-3, with D hard to call. Germline loops: CDR1 SGHRS, CDR2 YFSETQ. CDR3 length: 12 amino acids. The CDR3 loop reads CASSPNTDTQYF. As DNA, the CDR3 is TGTGCCAGCTCACCGAACACAGATACGCAGTATTTT.

The genes are TRBV4-2 and TRBJ2-3, with 9 bases lining up with TRBD2. CDR1 and CDR2 (germline): LGHNA, YNFKEQ. V trimming: 1 base; J trimming: 2 bases; junction bases outside the gene matches: 7. CDR3 length equals 17 residues. The CDR3 sequence: CASSQGGASGDTDTQYF. In nucleotides, the CDR3 is TGTGCCAGCAGCCAAGGTGGAGCTAGCGGGGACACAGATACGCAGTATTTT.

Only a few counts were recorded for this clonotype. The chain recombines TRBV7-9 with TRBJ2-7; a possible D gene is TRBD1 (5 bases). CDR1 SEHNR and CDR2 FQNEAQ come from the germline V gene (reference sequence). This CDR3 is built from 14 residues. Trimming left V 6 bases short and J 5 bases short, with 17 bases between. CDR3 DNA sequence: TGTGCCAGCAGACCCATTTCTGTAGGGGACGAGCAGTACGTC. As protein: CASRPISVGDEQYV.

This chain uses TRBV29-1 with TRBJ1-1; D is unclear. CDR3 length equals 10 residues. The germline V gene has CDR1 SQVTM and CDR2 ANQGSEA. V was cut by 4 bases and J by 5 bases, with 5 bases left in between. Written as DNA, the CDR3 is TGCAGCGTTGCCCAAACTGAAGCTTTCTTT. Translation: CSVAQTEAFF.

V is TRBV27 and J is TRBJ2-3, with 8 positions matching TRBD2. This CDR3 spans 16 amino acids. Germline V gene data show CDR1 as MNHEY and CDR2 as SMNVEV (reference sequence). J gave up 5 bases and V 4 bases, and 11 bases lay outside the gene matches. CDR3 sequence reads: CASSSSPGGGQDTQYF. The CDR3 region has the DNA TGTGCCAGCAGTTCCTCTCCCGGGGGGGGCCAAGATACGCAGTATTTT.